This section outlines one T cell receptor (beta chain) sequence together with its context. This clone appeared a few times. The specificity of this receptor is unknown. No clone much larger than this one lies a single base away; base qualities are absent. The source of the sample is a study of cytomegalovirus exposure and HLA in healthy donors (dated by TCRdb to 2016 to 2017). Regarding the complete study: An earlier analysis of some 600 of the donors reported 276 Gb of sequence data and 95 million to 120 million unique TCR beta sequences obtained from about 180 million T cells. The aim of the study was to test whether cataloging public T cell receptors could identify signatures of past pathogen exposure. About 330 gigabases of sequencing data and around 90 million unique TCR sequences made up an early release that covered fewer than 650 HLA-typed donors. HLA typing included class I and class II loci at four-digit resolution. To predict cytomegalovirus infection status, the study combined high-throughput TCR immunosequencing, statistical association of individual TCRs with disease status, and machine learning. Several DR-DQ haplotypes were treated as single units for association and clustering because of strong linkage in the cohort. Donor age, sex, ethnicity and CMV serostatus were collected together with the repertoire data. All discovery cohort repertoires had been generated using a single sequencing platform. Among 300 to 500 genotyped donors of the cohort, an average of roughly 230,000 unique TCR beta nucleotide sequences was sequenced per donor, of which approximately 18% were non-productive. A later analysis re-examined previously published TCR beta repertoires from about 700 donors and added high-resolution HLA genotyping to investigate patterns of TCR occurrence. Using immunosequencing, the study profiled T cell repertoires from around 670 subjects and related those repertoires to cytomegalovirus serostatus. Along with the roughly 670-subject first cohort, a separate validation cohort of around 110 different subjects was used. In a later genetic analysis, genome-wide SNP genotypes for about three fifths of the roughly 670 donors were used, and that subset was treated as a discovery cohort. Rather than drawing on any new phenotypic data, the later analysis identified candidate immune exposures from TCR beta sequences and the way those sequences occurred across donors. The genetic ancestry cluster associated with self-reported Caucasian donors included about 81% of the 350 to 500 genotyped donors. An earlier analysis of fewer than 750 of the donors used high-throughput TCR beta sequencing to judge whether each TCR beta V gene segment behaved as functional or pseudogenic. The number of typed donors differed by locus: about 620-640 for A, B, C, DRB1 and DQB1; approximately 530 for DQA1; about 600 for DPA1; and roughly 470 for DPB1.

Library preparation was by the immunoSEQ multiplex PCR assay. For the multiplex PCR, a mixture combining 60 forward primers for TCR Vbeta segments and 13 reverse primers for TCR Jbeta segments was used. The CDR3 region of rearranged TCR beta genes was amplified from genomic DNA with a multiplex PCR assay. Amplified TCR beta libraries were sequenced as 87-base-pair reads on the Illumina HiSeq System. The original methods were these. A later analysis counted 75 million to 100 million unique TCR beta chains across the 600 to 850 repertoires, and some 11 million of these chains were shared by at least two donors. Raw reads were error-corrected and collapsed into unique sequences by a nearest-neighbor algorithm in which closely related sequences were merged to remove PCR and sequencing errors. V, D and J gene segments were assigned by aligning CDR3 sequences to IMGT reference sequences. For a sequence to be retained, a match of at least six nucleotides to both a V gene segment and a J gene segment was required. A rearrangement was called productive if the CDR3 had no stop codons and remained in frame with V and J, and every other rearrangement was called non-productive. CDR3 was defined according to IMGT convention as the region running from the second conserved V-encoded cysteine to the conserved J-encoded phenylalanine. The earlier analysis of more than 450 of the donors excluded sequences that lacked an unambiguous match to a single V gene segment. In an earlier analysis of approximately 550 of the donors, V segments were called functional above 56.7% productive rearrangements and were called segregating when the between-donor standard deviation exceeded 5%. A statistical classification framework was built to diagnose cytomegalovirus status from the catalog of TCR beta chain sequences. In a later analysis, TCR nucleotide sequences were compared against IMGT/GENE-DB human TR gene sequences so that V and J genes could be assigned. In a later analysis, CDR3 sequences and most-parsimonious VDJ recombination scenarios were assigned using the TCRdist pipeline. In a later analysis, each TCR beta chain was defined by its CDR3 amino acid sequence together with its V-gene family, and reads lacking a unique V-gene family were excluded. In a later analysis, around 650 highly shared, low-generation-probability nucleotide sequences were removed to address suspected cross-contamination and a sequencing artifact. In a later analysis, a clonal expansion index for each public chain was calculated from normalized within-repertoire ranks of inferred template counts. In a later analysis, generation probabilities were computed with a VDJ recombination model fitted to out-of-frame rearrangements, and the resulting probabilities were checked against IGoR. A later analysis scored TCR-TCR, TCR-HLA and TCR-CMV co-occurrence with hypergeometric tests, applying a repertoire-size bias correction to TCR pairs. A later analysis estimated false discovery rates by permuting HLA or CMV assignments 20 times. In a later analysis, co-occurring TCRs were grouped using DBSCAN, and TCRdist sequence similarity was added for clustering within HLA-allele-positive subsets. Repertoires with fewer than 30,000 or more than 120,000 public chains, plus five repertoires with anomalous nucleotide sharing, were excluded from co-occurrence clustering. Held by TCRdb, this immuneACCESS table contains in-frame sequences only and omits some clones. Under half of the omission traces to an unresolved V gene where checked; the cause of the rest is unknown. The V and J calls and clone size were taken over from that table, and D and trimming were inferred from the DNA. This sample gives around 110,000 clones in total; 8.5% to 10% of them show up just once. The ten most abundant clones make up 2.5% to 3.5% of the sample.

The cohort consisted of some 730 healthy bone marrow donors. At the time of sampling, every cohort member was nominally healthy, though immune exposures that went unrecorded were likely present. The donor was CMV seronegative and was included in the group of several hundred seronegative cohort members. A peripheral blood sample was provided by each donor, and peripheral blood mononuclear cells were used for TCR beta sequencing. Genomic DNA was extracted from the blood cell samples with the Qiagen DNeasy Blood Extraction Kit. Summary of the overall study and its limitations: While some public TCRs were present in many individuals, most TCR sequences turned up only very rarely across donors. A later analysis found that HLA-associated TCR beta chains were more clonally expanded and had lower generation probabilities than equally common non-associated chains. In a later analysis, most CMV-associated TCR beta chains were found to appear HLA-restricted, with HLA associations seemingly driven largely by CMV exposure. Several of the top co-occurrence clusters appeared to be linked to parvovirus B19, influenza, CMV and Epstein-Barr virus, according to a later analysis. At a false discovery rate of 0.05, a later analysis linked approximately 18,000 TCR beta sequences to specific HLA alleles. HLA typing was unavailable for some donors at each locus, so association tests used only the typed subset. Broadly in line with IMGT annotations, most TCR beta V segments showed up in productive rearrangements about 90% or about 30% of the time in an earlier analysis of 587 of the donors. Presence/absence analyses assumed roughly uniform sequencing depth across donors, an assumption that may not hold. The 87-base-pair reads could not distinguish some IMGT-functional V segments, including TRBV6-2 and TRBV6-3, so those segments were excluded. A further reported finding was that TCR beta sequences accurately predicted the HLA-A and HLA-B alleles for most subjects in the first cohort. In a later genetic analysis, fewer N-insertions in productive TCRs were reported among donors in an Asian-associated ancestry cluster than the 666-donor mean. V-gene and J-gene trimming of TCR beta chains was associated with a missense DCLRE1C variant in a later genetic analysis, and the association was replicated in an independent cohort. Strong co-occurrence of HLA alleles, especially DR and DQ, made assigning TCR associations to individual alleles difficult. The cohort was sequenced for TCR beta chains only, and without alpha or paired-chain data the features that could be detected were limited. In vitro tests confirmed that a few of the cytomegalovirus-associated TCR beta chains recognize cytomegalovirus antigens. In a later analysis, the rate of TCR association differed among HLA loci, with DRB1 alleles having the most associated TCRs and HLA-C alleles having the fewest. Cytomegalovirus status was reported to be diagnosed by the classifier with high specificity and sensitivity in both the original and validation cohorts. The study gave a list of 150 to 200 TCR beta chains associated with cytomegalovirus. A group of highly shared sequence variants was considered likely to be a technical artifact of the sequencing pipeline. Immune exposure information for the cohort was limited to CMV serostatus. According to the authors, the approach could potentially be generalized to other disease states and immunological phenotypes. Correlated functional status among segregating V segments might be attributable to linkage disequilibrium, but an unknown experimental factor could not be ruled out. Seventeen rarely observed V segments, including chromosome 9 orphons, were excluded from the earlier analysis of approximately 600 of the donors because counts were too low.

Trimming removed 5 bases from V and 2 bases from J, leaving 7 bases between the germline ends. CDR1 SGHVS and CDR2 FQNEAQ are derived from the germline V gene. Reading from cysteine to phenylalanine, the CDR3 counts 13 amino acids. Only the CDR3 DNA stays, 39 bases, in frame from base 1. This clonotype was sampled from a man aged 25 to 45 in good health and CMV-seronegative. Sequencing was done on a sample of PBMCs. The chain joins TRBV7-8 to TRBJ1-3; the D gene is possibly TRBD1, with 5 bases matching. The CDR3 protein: CASSLRAGNTIYF. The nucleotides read TGTGCCAGCAGCCTCAGGGCTGGAAACACCATATATTTT. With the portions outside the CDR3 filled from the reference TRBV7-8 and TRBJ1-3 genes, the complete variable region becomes GAGVSQSPRYKVAKRGQDVALRCDPISGHVSLFWYQQALGQGPEFLTYFQNEAQLDKSGLPSDRFFAERPEGSVSTLKIQRTQQEDSAVYLCASSLRAGNTIYFGEGSWLTVV.